The rows below give T cell receptor beta chains drawn from one sample of a study of tumor and adjacent non-tumor tissue in lung cancer. TCRdb reprocessed the multiplex PCR reads via MiXCR and lists one record per CDR3 protein. The sample consists of 70,000 or so distinct CDR3 sequences, 60% of them appearing once. Sequencing was carried out using lung tumor tissue. These receptors all come from a man aged 45-65 years with non-small cell lung cancer. CDR3s include the opening cysteine and the closing phenylalanine or tryptophan. Fields, in order: CDR3 DNA, CDR3 protein, clone size, V gene, J gene, D gene. The D gene is left open where the match is weak. Clone size appears in some rows only: once, few, many, or a class for an expanded clone.

TGTGCCAGCTCACCCCGACCGTCCGGGGACACTGAAGCTTTCTTT	CASSPRPSGDTEAFF	few	TRBV18	TRBJ1-1	NA
TGTACCAGCACTAACAGGGGGGTAGCGGGAAAAGGGCAGTACTTC	CTSTNRGVAGKGQYF	few	TRBV28	TRBJ2-7	NA
TGTGCCAGCTCCAGAGTAGCGGGAGGATACGAGCAGTACTTC	CASSRVAGGYEQYF	many	TRBV6-2/TRBV6-3	TRBJ2-7	TRBD2
TGTGCCAGCCAAGATGAGGGGCTCTCCTACAATGAGCAGTTCTTC	CASQDEGLSYNEQFF	once	TRBV4-2	TRBJ2-1	NA
TGTGCCAGCAGCCCCGGGACTAGCGGGAGATCTAGTACAGATACGCAGTATTTT	CASSPGTSGRSSTDTQYF	NA	TRBV11-3	TRBJ2-3	TRBD2
TGTGCCAGCAGTGATGGGCTAGCCCTCGAGCAGTTCTTC	CASSDGLALEQFF	many	TRBV2	TRBJ2-1	NA
TGTACCTGGAGCCTTGGGAACTACGAGCAGTACTTC	CTWSLGNYEQYF	NA	TRBV30	TRBJ2-7	NA
TGTGCCATCAGTGAGTCCGTGTCCGCTGATGCGCAGTTCTTC	CAISESVSADAQFF	many	TRBV10-3	TRBJ2-1	NA
TGCAACGCTTATAAGAACACAGGGGAGCTGTTTTTT	CNAYKNTGELFF	NA	TRBV29-1	TRBJ2-2	NA
TGTGCCAGCAGTGACCACAACTATGGCTACACCTTC	CASSDHNYGYTF	few	TRBV25-1	TRBJ1-2	NA
TGCAGTGCTAGAAGATACCCATCGACTTTTGGTCTGGGGGAGTACAATGAGCAGTTCTTC	CSARRYPSTFGLGEYNEQFF	NA	TRBV20-1	TRBJ2-1	NA
TGTGCCAGGAGCTCCCCAGAGCTAGCGGAAAACATTCAGTACTTC	CARSSPELAENIQYF	NA	TRBV7-9	TRBJ2-4	TRBD2
TGTGCCAGCAGCTTTTCGGGAATAGCTGGTTTTCAGTACTTC	CASSFSGIAGFQYF	NA	TRBV11-2	TRBJ2-4	NA
TGCAGTGCTAGAGGGGACCTCGGGACGTCAGAGACCCAGTACTTC	CSARGDLGTSETQYF	NA	TRBV20-1	TRBJ2-5	NA
TGTGCCAGCAGTTACGATGAAACGAGCTCCTATAATTTACCCCTCCATTTT	CASSYDETSSYNLPLHF	NA	TRBV6-6	TRBJ1-6	NA
TGTGCCAGCAGGGGGGCTCAACGGCGATACGATGAGCAGTTCTTC	CASRGAQRRYDEQFF	once	TRBV6-2/TRBV6-3	TRBJ2-1	NA
TGTGTCAGCAGCCGGGCCGTCGGGGAGCCGTTTTTT	CVSSRAVGEPFF	NA	TRBV7-9	TRBJ2-2	NA
TGTGCCAGCAGCCAAGAAACGACTAGCGGGAGCACCGGGGAGCTGTTTTTT	CASSQETTSGSTGELFF	NA	TRBV4-2	TRBJ2-2	TRBD2
TGTGTCAGCGGCCTAGCGGAGGGGGATGAGCAGTTCTTC	CVSGLAEGDEQFF	NA	TRBV2	TRBJ2-1	NA
TGCGCAAGCAGTGATGCCAACACTGAAGCTTTCTTT	CASSDANTEAFF	NA	TRBV10-2	TRBJ1-1	NA
TGTGCCAGCAGCTTAGTCGGCGGTGGCTACACCTTC	CASSLVGGGYTF	many	TRBV7-8	TRBJ1-2	NA
TGCAGCGTCACTCAGGGGGGGGGCTACACCTTC	CSVTQGGGYTF	NA	TRBV29-1	TRBJ1-2	TRBD1
TGTGCCAGCAGCACCGGGACTAACGACACAGATACGCAGTATTTT	CASSTGTNDTDTQYF	NA	TRBV11-3	TRBJ2-3	TRBD2
TGTGCCAGTGGCTTGGAGGGACAATCCTACGGGCAGTACTTC	CASGLEGQSYGQYF	NA	TRBV11-1	TRBJ2-7	NA
TGTGCCAGCAGCTTCGCGGCTAGCGGGAGTGTGTACGAGCAGTACTTC	CASSFAASGSVYEQYF	NA	TRBV7-2	TRBJ2-7	TRBD2
TGCAGCGTTGAATTGGGGCTCTTCACTGAAGCTTTCTTT	CSVELGLFTEAFF	many	TRBV29-1	TRBJ1-1	NA
TGCGCCAGCAGCCAAGATCTCGATAGGGGAAAACAGTTCTTC	CASSQDLDRGKQFF	many	TRBV4-1	TRBJ2-1	NA
TGCGCCAGCAGCTTGAATAGGTTCTACGAGCAGTACTTC	CASSLNRFYEQYF	NA	TRBV5-1	TRBJ2-7	NA
TGTGCCAGCAGCTCCCTTGCGGGGGCGGGTTGGGCCCAGTACTTC	CASSSLAGAGWAQYF	many	TRBV11-2	TRBJ2-5	NA
TGCGCCAGCAGCTTGGGGGGGACAGACCAAGAGACCCAGTACTTC	CASSLGGTDQETQYF	many	TRBV5-1	TRBJ2-5	TRBD1
TGTGCCATCACCAAGGAAGGCAGGGGGTGGGACGAGCAGTACTTC	CAITKEGRGWDEQYF	few	TRBV10-3	TRBJ2-7	TRBD1
TGCAGCGTTGAAGAGGGACAAGGTCAGCCCCAGCATTTT	CSVEEGQGQPQHF	many	TRBV29-1	TRBJ1-5	NA
TGTGCCAGCAGTTTGACAGACACAGATACGCAGTATTTT	CASSLTDTDTQYF	medium-sized	TRBV6-5	TRBJ2-3	NA
TGTGCCAGCAGCCCAGGGACTAGCGGTTTTGCAGACACGAAGTATTTT	CASSPGTSGFADTKYF	NA	TRBV11-3	TRBJ2-3	TRBD2
TGCAGCGCCTGGACAGGCCCTCGACTTACAGATATGCAGTATTTT	CSAWTGPRLTDMQYF	NA	TRBV29-1	TRBJ2-3	TRBD1
TGCAGTGTTGGAGAGCTCGGGTGGACCAACGCCCTGACTTTC	CSVGELGWTNALTF	NA	TRBV29-1	TRBJ2-6	NA